A single sample is the source of the 3 T cell receptor beta chains below, sequenced in a study of PD-1 blockade in classical Hodgkin lymphoma. Each patient relapsed following autologous stem cell transplantation, and prior brentuximab vedotin exposure differed. TCRdb keeps only in-frame clones here, not all; method: immunoSEQ multiplex PCR. The repertoire holds 20,000 to 25,000 clones, with roughly four fifths as singletons. The input for sequencing was peripheral blood mononuclear cells (PBMCs), taken before the second cycle of nivolumab. The receptors here all came from a human donor with classical Hodgkin lymphoma.

The rearrangement uses TRBV27 and TRBJ1-1; no clear D. In germline, CDR1 is MNHEY, CDR2 SMNVEV (reference sequence). The CDR3 covers 14 residues. The V gene lost 2 bases and the J gene lost 0 bases, with 7 bases spanning the gap. The CDR3 sequence is CASSLVGVNTEAFF. The CDR3 coding sequence is TGTGCCAGCAGTTTAGTTGGGGTGAACACTGAAGCTTTCTTT.

J is TRBJ2-6 and V is TRBV21-1; the table's D call, TRBD1, has no DNA check behind it. TRBV21-1 is a pseudogene segment. There are 19 residues in the CDR3. The CDR3: CASSPPDRDPPSGANVLTF. CDR3 coding DNA: TGTGCCAGCAGCCCGCCGGACAGGGACCCCCCGTCTGGGGCCAACGTCCTGACTTTC.

This sequence joins TRBV28 and TRBJ2-1, with 12 bases lining up with TRBD2. V shed 2 bases and J 8 bases; nucleotides not matched to a gene: 4. CDR1 and CDR2 (germline): MDHEN, SYDVKM. This CDR3 has 15 amino acids. The CDR3: CASSLGGLAGYEQFF. The CDR3 region has the DNA TGTGCCAGCAGTTTAGGAGGACTAGCGGGATATGAGCAGTTCTTC.